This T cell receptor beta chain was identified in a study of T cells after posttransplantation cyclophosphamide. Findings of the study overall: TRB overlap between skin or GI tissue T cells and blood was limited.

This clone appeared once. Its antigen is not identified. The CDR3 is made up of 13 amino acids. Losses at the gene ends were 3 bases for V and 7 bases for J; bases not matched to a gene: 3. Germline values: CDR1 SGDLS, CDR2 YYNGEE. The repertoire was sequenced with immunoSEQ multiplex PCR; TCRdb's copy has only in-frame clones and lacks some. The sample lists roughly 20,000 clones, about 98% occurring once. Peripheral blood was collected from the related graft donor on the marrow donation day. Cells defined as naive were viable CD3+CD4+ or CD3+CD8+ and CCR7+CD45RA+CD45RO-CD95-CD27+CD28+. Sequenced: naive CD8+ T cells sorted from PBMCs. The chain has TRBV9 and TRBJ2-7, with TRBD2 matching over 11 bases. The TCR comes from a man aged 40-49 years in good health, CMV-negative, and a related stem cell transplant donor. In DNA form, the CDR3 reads TGTGCCAGCAGCGAACTAGCGGGAGATGAGCAGTACTTC. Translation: CASSELAGDEQYF.